This T cell receptor beta chain came from a study of human T cells and chemical hapten exposure (dated by TCRdb to the early 2020s). Broadly, across the study: For sensitization, 2% DPC in acetone was applied to a roughly 2 cm by roughly 2 cm area of upper inner arm skin. Weekly therapeutic DPC doses were additionally applied to the scalp of patients throughout the approximately 25-week study period. Patch testing was performed on the upper back with Finn chambers containing 0.01% DPC, and the patch tests were scored after 6 days according to International Contact Dermatitis Research Group standards. Most of the patients in the cohort were female, and the cohort covered alopecia areata with under or over 50% scalp involvement, alopecia totalis and alopecia universalis. Libraries were pooled for sequencing, and variation in per-sample TCR yields was attributed mainly to small differences in library volumes within the pool. Peripheral blood TCR repertoire changes were tracked in vivo in alopecia patients during primary and secondary sensitization to the hapten diphenylcyclopropenone (DPC). Patient blood was sampled pre-sensitization (week 0) and at 2, 6 and about 24 weeks after DPC sensitization. For TCR sequencing, blood came from about 29 alopecia patients at anywhere from one to four time points (pre-sensitization, 2, 6 and 24 weeks). The full study reports these points: Expanded TCRs formed significantly more large CDR3 similarity clusters than pre-sensitization or healthy control sets, consistent with antigen-driven responses. Repeated subsampling changed both the strength of the expansion versus patch-test correlation and the threshold at which that correlation became significant. DPC sensitization did not change the number of TCRs with a frequency above 1 in 1000, and there was no evidence of changes in global repertoire structure. A positive correlation was found between the number of PT1 expanded TCRs and patch test score, with significance reached at thresholds 8, 16 and 32 but not 4. Because every patient had alopecia, a presumed autoimmune disease, the patients' immune response might differ from that of healthy individuals.

This specimen's time point label, per the study, means: patch test 2, 6 weeks after DPC sensitization. Reading the label with the study, this specimen's treatment or condition is: therapeutic diphenylcyclopropenone sensitization with weekly scalp DPC. At each patch-test visit, blood was drawn before the patch test was applied. To be eligible, patients had to be aged 18 to 70, diagnosed with alopecia and judged suitable for DPC therapy, while pregnant patients were excluded. Total RNA was isolated from unfractionated whole blood collected in Tempus Blood RNA tubes. About this clonotype: Its antigen remains undetermined. It has no much larger one-base neighbor in the sample; base qualities were not kept.

The library was prepared using RACE. The sample was run on a NextSeq 500. During library preparation, unique molecular identifiers were attached to individual cDNA molecules so that TCRs could be counted in a quantitative, reproducible way. Both TCR alpha and TCR beta chains were sequenced from each blood RNA sample. The authors' pipeline ran thus. The median number of TCRs per sample was around 100,000, ranging from roughly 20,000 to 690,600. The Decombinator software suite was used to annotate V, J and CDR3 in the TCR reads. To make PS versus PT1 abundance plots, every sample was subsampled to the same number of TCRs (28,000). TCRs were defined as expanded if absent before sensitization and observed at least eight times at the 2-week time point. The public reads were quality trimmed at Q25 with fastp and then assembled into clones with MiXCR by TCRdb, keeping productive beta chains. Rows are combined by CDR3 protein, so each entry shows the most common genes and DNA. The V and J calls and clone size come from TCRdb's table, not from the authors' own analysis. Recorded for this sample are roughly 150,000 distinct CDR3 sequences; 10% to 15% of them occurred a single time. 1.3% to 1.5% of the sample goes to the ten largest clones.

Sequences were derived from whole blood, sampled in connection with sensitization to the hapten diphenylcyclopropenone (DPC). The sequence came from a woman aged 45-59 years with alopecia areata. Some clones in this sample may be carry-over from other donors' samples.

The CDR3 region: CASSQDPGLDNQPQHF. The nucleotide sequence is given as TGCGCCAGCAGCCAAGATCCGGGATTGGACAATCAGCCCCAGCATTTT. The chain was built from TRBV4-1 and TRBJ1-5, with no confident D gene call. The CDR3 spans 16 residues, from the cysteine through the phenylalanine. CDR3 DNA is the only sequence kept; it has 48 bases, read in frame from the first base. Looking up the germline V gene yields CDR1 MGHRA and CDR2 YSYEKL. V is clipped by 0 bases and J by 3 bases, and the sequence between their germline boundaries is 12 bases long.